The 14 T cell receptor beta chains listed next were all sequenced from one sample in a study of blood T cell repertoires in COVID-19. Produced via immunoSEQ multiplex PCR; TCRdb's table is partial and in-frame only. Found here are tens of thousands of clones, about 90% of them singletons; the top ten hold approximately 5.1%. Sequencing was performed on peripheral blood. The receptors here all came from a man older than 75 in a cohort sampled during active COVID-19.

V is TRBV29-1 and J is TRBJ1-5; tentative D call: TRBD1 (5 bases). Germline-derived CDR1 and CDR2 are SQVTM and ANQGSEA. The CDR3 consists of 12 residues. Trimming removed 6 bases at V and 3 bases at J, with 9 bases between. Written as DNA, the CDR3 is TGCAGCGTGCAGGGTTCCAATCAGCCCCAGCATTTT. This encodes CSVQGSNQPQHF.

In DNA form, the CDR3 reads TGTGCCAGCAGCAGAGGGGCGGGGGAAAAACTGTTTTTT. The encoded protein is CASSRGAGEKLFF. This sequence joins TRBV7-9 and TRBJ1-4, with a tentative D call TRBD1 (5 bases). Looked up from germline, CDR1 is SEHNR and CDR2 is FQNEAQ (reference sequence). This CDR3 is 13 amino acids long. With 5 bases removed from V and 8 bases from J, the gap between germline ends came to 12 bases.

The rearrangement joins TRBV10-2 to TRBJ2-7, with D tentatively TRBD2 (7 bases). CDR3 length equals 13 residues. CDR1 and CDR2 (germline): WSHSY, SAAADI. Trimming pared 4 bases from V and 4 bases from J, leaving 11 bases between. The CDR3 bases are TGCGCCAGCAGTGGGGAGGGGGGGTACGAGCAGTACTTC. Encoded protein: CASSGEGGYEQYF.

The chain's CDR3 is CASWVGQGDGYTF. Here the CDR3 DNA reads TGTGCCAGCTGGGTCGGCCAGGGTGATGGCTACACCTTC. The gene calls are TRBV7-6 and TRBJ1-2; a possible D gene is TRBD1 (5 bases). V was cut by 8 bases and J by 6 bases, with 16 bases left in between. In germline, CDR1 is SGHVS, CDR2 FNYEAQ. This CDR3 has 13 amino acids.

The rearrangement joins TRBV5-1 to TRBJ2-1, with 9 bases identical to TRBD2. The J segment lost 0 bases and the V segment lost 4 bases, leaving 5 bases of the junction unmatched. The germline CDR1 and CDR2 sequences are SGHRS and YFSETQ. This CDR3 is 16 amino acids long. Here the CDR3 reads CASSVTSGASYNEQFF. CDR3 coding DNA: TGCGCCAGCAGCGTGACTAGCGGAGCCTCCTACAATGAGCAGTTCTTC.

A remark on this clone: This sequence may be a read error, since a much larger clone differs from it by one base. The rearrangement links TRBV9 to TRBJ1-4; TRBD1 is a possible D gene (6 bases). The CDR3 contains 15 residues. Germline V CDR1 and CDR2: SGDLS, YYNGEE. CDR3 bases: TGTGTCAGCAGCGTAGGGGGAGCAACTAATGAAAAACTGTTTTTT. Its translation: CVSSVGGATNEKLFF.

This chain links TRBV7-3 with TRBJ2-3; 10 positions agree with TRBD2. The CDR3 is 15 amino acids. Germline V CDR1 and CDR2: SGHTA, FQGTGA. Trimming cost V 5 bases and J 5 bases; bases outside gene matches: 7. CDR3 nucleotides: TGTGCCAGCAGCCTTAGCGGGGGGCGCAAAGATACGCAGTATTTT. It codes for CASSLSGGRKDTQYF.

The rearrangement uses TRBV10-1 and TRBJ2-5; D ambiguous. Germline CDR1 is WNHNN and CDR2 is SYGVQD (reference sequence). The CDR3 spans 13 residues. Trimming removed 2 bases from V and 2 bases from J, with 6 bases in between. This CDR3 reads CASSENKQETQYF. Written as DNA, the CDR3 is TGCGCCAGCAGTGAGAACAAACAAGAGACCCAGTACTTC.

This sequence joins TRBV15 and TRBJ1-1; no definite D call. Germline V gives CDR1 LNHNV, CDR2 YYDKDF (reference sequence). The germline V and J ends were trimmed by 1 base and 6 bases, with 6 bases remaining between them. The CDR3 has 12 amino acids. The CDR3 DNA sequence: TGTGCCACCAGCAGAGGAGGCGCTGAAGCTTTCTTT. Amino acid sequence: CATSRGGAEAFF.

The rearrangement joins TRBV6-2 or TRBV6-3 to TRBJ1-1, with D unclear. The CDR3 is made up of 13 amino acids. CDR1 and CDR2 from the germline V gene are MNHEY and SVGEGT. Trimming took off 6 bases at V and 1 base at J, with 9 bases between the two ends. This CDR3 is CASSHTRNTEAFF. The CDR3 DNA reads TGTGCCAGCAGCCACACACGGAACACTGAAGCTTTCTTT.

V is TRBV2 and J is TRBJ2-7, with D perhaps TRBD2 (5 bases). Germline CDR1 SNHLY, CDR2 FYNNEI. CDR3 length: 12 residues. The ends were cut back, 6 bases at V and 2 bases at J, with 8 bases in the middle. CDR3 protein: CASRGGTYEQYF. In DNA form, the CDR3 reads TGTGCCAGCAGAGGAGGAACCTACGAGCAGTACTTC.

The CDR3, as DNA: TGCAGCGTTACGGGACAGATCAGCTCCTACGAGCAGTACTTC. Its translation: CSVTGQISSYEQYF. The chain uses TRBV29-1 and TRBJ2-7; TRBD1 agrees at 7 bases. Germline values: CDR1 SQVTM, CDR2 ANQGSEA. The V and J ends lost 5 bases and 0 bases, in that order; junction bases with no gene match: 7. The CDR3 spans 14 residues.

The CDR3 DNA is TGTGCCAGCAGCTTGAGGGGATCCTCCTACAATGAGCAGTTCTTC. Protein: CASSLRGSSYNEQFF. The rearrangement uses TRBV5-8 and TRBJ2-1; perhaps TRBD1 as D (5 bases). From germline, CDR1 is SGHTS and CDR2 YDEGEE. The CDR3 sequence is 15 residues long. The V gene lost 1 base and the J gene lost 0 bases, with 8 bases spanning the gap.

This chain joins TRBV10-2 and TRBJ2-1; 13 bases map to TRBD2. This CDR3 spans 15 amino acids. Germline values: CDR1 WSHSY, CDR2 SAAADI. V shed 10 bases and J 0 bases; nucleotides not matched to a gene: 3. DNA of the CDR3: TGCGCCATCCGGACTAGCGGGAGCTCCTACAATGAGCAGTTCTTC. Protein sequence: CAIRTSGSSYNEQFF.